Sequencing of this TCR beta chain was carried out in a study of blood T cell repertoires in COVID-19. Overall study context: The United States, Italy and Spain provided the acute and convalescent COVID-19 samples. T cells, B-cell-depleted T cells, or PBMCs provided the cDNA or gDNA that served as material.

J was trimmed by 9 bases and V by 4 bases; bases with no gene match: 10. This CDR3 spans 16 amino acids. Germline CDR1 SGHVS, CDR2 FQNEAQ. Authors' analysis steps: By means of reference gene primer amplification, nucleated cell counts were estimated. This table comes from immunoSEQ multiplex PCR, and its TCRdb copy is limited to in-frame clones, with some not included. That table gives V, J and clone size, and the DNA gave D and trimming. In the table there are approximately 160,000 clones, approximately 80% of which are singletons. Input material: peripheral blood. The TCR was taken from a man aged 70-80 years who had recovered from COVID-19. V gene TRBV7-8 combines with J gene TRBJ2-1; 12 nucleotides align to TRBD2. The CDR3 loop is CASSSGTSGRYGEQFF. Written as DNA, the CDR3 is TGTGCCAGCAGCTCAGGCACTAGCGGGAGGTACGGTGAGCAGTTCTTC.